Below are 8 T cell receptor beta chains sequenced from a single sample in a study of CXCR3-negative and CXCR3-positive naive CD8 T cells. Points from the study as a whole: Hydrophobicity of TRB CDR3s was greater in CXCR3-positive naive cells than in CXCR3-negative naive cells.

5' RACE that incorporated UMI labels was used to prepare the TRB cDNA libraries. For each CDR3 protein, TCRdb gives one entry from its re-call of the 5' RACE reads, without DNA. The sample table includes about 120,000 distinct CDR3 sequences. Their specific antigens are unknown. The sample was naive CXCR3+ CD8+ T cells from blood. Subset in this sample: CD45RO-CCR7+CD27+CD95- naive CD8+ T cells expressing CXCR3 (TNR3+). The receptor source for this set is a human donor in good health. Some clones in this sample may be carry-over from other donors' samples.

The chain uses TRBV24-1 and TRBJ2-7; lacking DNA, the TRBD1 call made by TCRdb goes unchecked. Germline CDR1 is KGHDR and CDR2 is SFDVKD. CDR3 length equals 17 residues. This CDR3 is CATSDAYRGRTVYEQYF.

The chain joins TRBV7-2 to TRBJ2-2; TCRdb names TRBD2, which stays unverified in the absence of DNA. This CDR3 contains 20 residues. Germline V gene data show CDR1 as SGHTA and CDR2 as FQGNSA. The CDR3 sequence: CASSLAYGTGPDLNTGELFF.

The rearrangement joins TRBV29-1 to TRBJ1-1. The CDR3 extends over 11 amino acids. Per germline, CDR1 SQVTM and CDR2 ANQGSEA. Here the CDR3 reads CSVEWTTEAFF.

V usage is TRBV29-1 and J usage is TRBJ2-1. Germline V lookup: CDR1 SQVTM, CDR2 ANQGSEA. The CDR3 totals 14 residues. The CDR3 loop is CSVVLGSSYNEQFF.

The CDR3 region is CASSVPLAGGYSGELFF. This chain uses TRBV9 with TRBJ2-2; with no DNA, the TCRdb D assignment of TRBD2 cannot be verified. The CDR3 runs to 17 residues. Germline assignment: CDR1 SGDLS and CDR2 YYNGEE.

The V gene is TRBV21-1, the J gene TRBJ2-1; the TCRdb call, TRBD2, lacks DNA for checking. TRBV21-1 represents a pseudogene. The CDR3 is 20 amino acids. The CDR3 sequence: CASSKELASGGNYFNNEQFF.

This chain's CDR3 is CASSPTSGSYNEQFF. V usage is TRBV5-4 and J usage is TRBJ2-1; with no DNA, the TCRdb D assignment of TRBD2 cannot be verified. The CDR3 is 15 residues long. CDR1 is SGHNT, CDR2 YYREEE, per germline (reference sequence).

The CDR3 protein is CASSPSDGINEQFF. The genes are TRBV7-3 and TRBJ2-1; the D gene TCRdb calls, TRBD1, cannot be checked with no DNA. The CDR3 consists of 14 residues. Germline loops: CDR1 SGHTA, CDR2 FQGTGA. Full variable domain (remainder filled in from reference TRBV7-3 and TRBJ2-1): GAGVSQTPSNKVTEKGKYVELRCDPISGHTALYWYRQSLGQGPEFLIYFQGTGAADDSGLPNDRFFAVRPEGSVSTLKIQRTERGDSAVYLCASSPSDGINEQFFGPGTRLTVL.